This T cell receptor (beta chain) was recorded in a study of CD8 T cells in ankylosing spondylitis. Points from the study as a whole: There was a TCR beta motif, made of eight highly homologous variants, that appeared characteristic of ankylosing spondylitis blood. Disease-linked clones, CD8+, were relatively rare in peripheral blood.

The CDR3 has 14 amino acids. From germline, CDR1 is DFQATT and CDR2 SNEGSKA (reference sequence). The ends were cut back, 5 bases at V and 0 bases at J, with 11 bases in the middle. At least ten counts were recorded for this clonotype. Its antigen is still unknown. It was by quantitative 5'-RACE with molecular barcodes that TCR beta libraries were made. TCRdb used MiXCR to reprocess the 5' RACE reads, holding one entry per CDR3 protein. There are approximately 100,000 distinct CDR3 sequences in the sample; 8% to 10% occur only once, and around a tenth lies in the top ten. Sequenced: blood, either unsorted or a sorted T cell fraction (not recorded which). V is TRBV20-1 and J is TRBJ1-5, with D unresolved. The source of this sequence is a male donor with ankylosing spondylitis or in good health (not recorded which). CDR3 in amino acids: CSAPILYSNQPQHF. DNA of the CDR3: TGCAGTGCTCCGATACTATATAGCAATCAGCCCCAGCATTTT.